The 13 T cell receptor beta chains presented below share a single source sample, sequenced in a study of cytomegalovirus exposure and HLA in healthy donors. Libraries were prepared by immunoSEQ multiplex PCR; TCRdb keeps only in-frame clonotypes and omits some of them. The data show some 150,000 clones, with 86% seen just once and roughly 2.1% held by the top ten. Input material: PBMCs. The receptors were sampled from a human donor in good health.

This clone has a handful of counts. The chain links TRBV6-4 to TRBJ2-6; TRBD1 aligns across 11 bases. Germline loops: CDR1 MRHNA, CDR2 SNTAGT. The CDR3 has 16 residues. The V and J ends lost 9 bases and 0 bases, in that order; junction bases with no gene match: 4. The CDR3 nucleotides read TGTGCCAGTGGGACAGGGGGGAACTCTGGGGCCAACGTCCTGACTTTC. Amino acid sequence: CASGTGGNSGANVLTF.

This chain joins TRBV29-1 and TRBJ1-3; weak D call: TRBD1 (5 bases). V dropped 4 bases and J dropped 1 base, with 5 bases sitting between them. There are 12 residues in the CDR3. Looked up from germline, CDR1 is SQVTM and CDR2 is ANQGSEA. The CDR3 is CSVGTSGNTIYF. The CDR3 DNA is TGCAGCGTTGGGACATCTGGAAACACCATATATTTT.

CDR3 nucleotides: TGTGCCAGCAGCTTAGTGGGGACTAGCTCTAACACCGGGGAGCTGTTTTTT. Residues: CASSLVGTSSNTGELFF. V usage is TRBV7-2 and J usage is TRBJ2-2; the match to TRBD2 covers 9 bases. The V gene end was trimmed by 1 base and the J gene end by 2 bases; junction bases not matched to a gene: 5. The CDR3 is 17 residues long. In germline, CDR1 is SGHTA, CDR2 FQGNSA.

The J gene is TRBJ2-2, the V gene TRBV4-1; D remains unclear. The CDR3 is 14 amino acids. The germline V and J ends were trimmed by 3 bases and 2 bases, with 7 bases remaining between them. Looked up from germline, CDR1 is MGHRA and CDR2 is YSYEKL. In nucleotides, the CDR3 is TGCGCCAGCAGCCATGCACTTAACACCGGGGAGCTGTTTTTT. Protein: CASSHALNTGELFF.

The table lists this clone with a count of one. Here the CDR3 DNA reads TGCAGCGGAGCGGGGCAGTTTAACACTGAAGCTTTCTTT. As protein: CSGAGQFNTEAFF. The chain recombines TRBV29-1 with TRBJ1-1; D is perhaps TRBD1 (5 bases). This CDR3 is 13 amino acids long. The germline V gene encodes CDR1 SQVTM and CDR2 ANQGSEA. The germline V and J ends were trimmed by 7 bases and 2 bases, with 14 bases remaining between them.

The chain uses TRBV5-4 and TRBJ2-1, with D possibly being TRBD2 (6 bases). V was cut by 3 bases and J by 6 bases, with 13 bases left in between. There are 14 residues in the CDR3. Per germline, CDR1 SGHNT and CDR2 YYREEE (reference sequence). CDR3 bases: TGTGCCAGCAGCTCCCTGGGACTCCTCAATGAGCAGTTCTTC. It codes for CASSSLGLLNEQFF.

The chain uses TRBV7-9 and TRBJ2-6; 9 positions match TRBD1. J gave up 0 bases and V 5 bases, and 2 bases lay outside the gene matches. CDR1 is SEHNR, CDR2 FQNEAQ, per germline (reference sequence). CDR3 length: 16 residues. The CDR3 sequence: CASSRDRASGANVLTF. CDR3 coding DNA: TGTGCCAGCAGCCGGGACAGGGCCTCTGGGGCCAACGTCCTGACTTTC.

Worth noting for this clone: At one boundary the junction diverges from the germline segment, which might be a read error. This chain joins TRBV5-6 and TRBJ2-1, with TRBD2 identical over 13 bases. The CDR3 is made up of 16 amino acids. In germline, CDR1 is SGHDT, CDR2 YYEEEE. CDR3 sequence reads: CASSLDGTSGNNEQFF. The CDR3 DNA sequence: TGTGCCAGCAGTTTGGACGGGACTAGCGGGAACAATGAGCAGTTCTTC.

The genes are TRBV27 and TRBJ2-7; maybe TRBD2 (5 bases). The CDR3 contains 17 residues. The V end lost 2 bases, the J end lost 2 bases, and 19 bases lay between the germline ends. Germline values: CDR1 MNHEY, CDR2 SMNVEV (reference sequence). The CDR3 DNA is TGTGCCAGCAGTTTAACAAAGCGAGACTGGGAGACCTACGAGCAGTACTTC. This translates into CASSLTKRDWETYEQYF.

This clone turned up a few times. The chain is built from TRBV4-1 and TRBJ2-1, with 7 positions matching TRBD1. The CDR3 extends over 13 amino acids. V trimming: 2 bases; J trimming: 7 bases; junction bases outside the gene matches: 2. Germline V gene lookup returns CDR1 MGHRA and CDR2 YSYEKL. CDR3 in amino acids: CASSQKTGNEQFF. The DNA of the CDR3 is TGCGCCAGCAGCCAAAAGACAGGGAATGAGCAGTTCTTC.

The chain joins TRBV5-8 to TRBJ1-2; TRBD1 agrees at 10 bases. The CDR3 sequence is 15 residues long. V lost 0 bases to trimming and J lost 5 bases; unmatched junction nucleotides: 4. Germline CDR1 reads SGHTS; CDR2 reads YDEGEE. The CDR3 nucleotides read TGTGCCAGCAGCTTGGGACAGGGGGCCCGATATGGCTACACCTTC. Protein sequence: CASSLGQGARYGYTF.

CDR3 amino acids: CASSRLAGGTDTQYF. The CDR3 DNA is TGTGCCAGCAGCCGACTAGCGGGAGGCACAGATACGCAGTATTTT. This chain connects TRBV11-2 to TRBJ2-3; 12 bases align to TRBD2. In germline, CDR1 is SGHAT, CDR2 FQNNGV. This CDR3 is 15 amino acids long. With V trimmed by 5 bases and J by 1 base, 1 base remained unmatched.

This CDR3 is CASSLPTGVVGGYTF. As DNA, the CDR3 is TGCGCCAGCAGCTTGCCGACAGGGGTAGTGGGGGGCTACACCTTC. This chain uses TRBV5-1 with TRBJ1-2, with 8 bases aligning to TRBD1. This CDR3 has 15 amino acids. J gave up 8 bases and V 1 base, and 10 bases lay outside the gene matches. Germline V lookup: CDR1 SGHRS, CDR2 YFSETQ.